Below are 22 T cell receptor beta chains sequenced from a single sample in a study of Ad26.COV2.S vaccination and SARS-CoV-2 variants. Treatment here: 19 received Ad26.COV2.S at low or high dose, single or two shots; roughly five received placebo; per-sample allocation not given. Material that was analyzed had been drawn on day 63 after the first vaccine or placebo injection. Using immunoSEQ multiplex PCR, the repertoire was profiled, and TCRdb retains in-frame clones only, with some absent. The sample consists of about 320,000 clones, approximately 87% of them appearing once. The sequencing used peripheral blood, collected in a trial of Ad26.COV2.S vaccine versus placebo. Receptor source: a person between 18 and 59 years old who received the Ad26.COV2.S COVID-19 vaccine or a placebo.

This chain connects TRBV5-1 to TRBJ1-1; D is unresolved. CDR1 is SGHRS, CDR2 YFSETQ, per germline. V lost 2 bases and J lost 6, with 11 bases in between. The CDR3 spans 13 residues. CDR3 sequence: CASSFYNEAEAFF. The CDR3 nucleotides are TGCGCCAGCAGCTTTTATAACGAGGCTGAAGCTTTCTTT.

The chain links TRBV11-2 to TRBJ2-3, with TRBD2 matching 9 bases. The germline CDR1 and CDR2 sequences are SGHAT and FQNNGV. This CDR3 contains 19 residues. The V gene end was trimmed by 1 base and the J gene end by 5 bases; junction bases not matched to a gene: 16. CDR3 DNA sequence: TGTGCCAGCAGCTTAGTCCTACGGTTCGGCGGGAGGGCCGGAGATACGCAGTATTTT. Its protein product is CASSLVLRFGGRAGDTQYF. Full variable domain (missing parts from reference TRBV11-2 and TRBJ2-3): EAGVAQSPRYKIIEKRQSVAFWCNPISGHATLYWYQQILGQGPKLLIQFQNNGVVDDSQLPKDRFSAERLKGVDSTLKIQPAKLEDSAVYLCASSLVLRFGGRAGDTQYFGPGTRLTVL.

The rearrangement links TRBV4-1 to TRBJ2-3, with TRBD2 matching 8 bases. Germline V CDR1 and CDR2: MGHRA, YSYEKL. The CDR3 totals 15 residues. J lost 0 bases, V lost 1 base, and 0 bases had no gene match. The CDR3 protein is CASSQGLASTDTQYF. As DNA, the CDR3 is TGCGCCAGCAGCCAAGGACTAGCGAGCACAGATACGCAGTATTTT.

This rearrangement joins TRBV7-2 to TRBJ2-3; D unclear. V was pared by 5 bases and J by 6 bases, with 15 bases between. Germline V gene data show CDR1 as SGHTA and CDR2 as FQGNSA. The CDR3 runs to 14 residues. CDR3 in amino acids: CASSPNLNPDTQYF. The CDR3 DNA sequence: TGTGCCAGCAGCCCGAACCTCAACCCCGATACGCAGTATTTT.

The V gene is TRBV15, the J gene TRBJ2-6, with D tentatively TRBD1 (6 bases). The V and J ends lost 1 base and 2 bases respectively, with 9 bases between them. This CDR3 contains 16 residues. Looked up from germline, CDR1 is LNHNV and CDR2 is YYDKDF (reference sequence). The CDR3 here is CATSRGGGAGANVLTF. CDR3 nucleotide sequence: TGTGCCACCAGCAGAGGAGGGGGAGCTGGGGCCAACGTCCTGACTTTC.

The V and J genes are TRBV3-1 (or the pseudogene TRBV3-2) and TRBJ1-5, with D possibly being TRBD1 (5 bases). Germline values: CDR1 LGHDT, CDR2 YNNKEL (reference sequence). This CDR3 has 17 amino acids. V lost 1 base and J 5 bases, leaving 18 bases between the germline ends. CDR3 coding DNA: TGTGCCAGCAGCCAAGCGGTTGACAGTTCTCTGGATCAGCCCCAGCATTTT. Its translation is CASSQAVDSSLDQPQHF.

V usage is TRBV30 and J usage is TRBJ1-5; D perhaps matches TRBD1 (5 bases). V was pared by 0 bases and J by 6 bases, with 12 bases between. CDR1 and CDR2 from the germline V gene are GTSNPN and SVGIG (reference sequence). CDR3 length equals 14 residues. The CDR3 sequence is CAWSVKAGGQPQHF. For the CDR3, the DNA is TGTGCCTGGAGTGTAAAAGCGGGGGGTCAGCCCCAGCATTTT. The full variable domain, its missing parts supplied by reference TRBV30 and TRBJ1-5, is SQTIHQWPATLVQPVGSPLSLECTVEGTSNPNLYWYRQAAGRGLQLLFYSVGIGQISSEVPQNLSASRPQDRQFILSSKKLLLSDSGFYLCAWSVKAGGQPQHFGDGTRLSIL.

The rearrangement links TRBV2 to TRBJ2-3, with TRBD2 matching 10 bases. The V segment lost 4 bases and the J segment 3 bases; nucleotides outside the gene matches: 10. The CDR3 runs to 17 residues. Germline CDR1 is SNHLY and CDR2 is FYNNEI. The CDR3 loop reads CASSADSSGSATDTQYF. In DNA form, the CDR3 reads TGTGCCAGCAGTGCGGATTCTAGCGGGAGTGCGACAGATACGCAGTATTTT.

The chain uses TRBV3-1 (or the pseudogene TRBV3-2) and TRBJ1-2; the match to TRBD1 covers 8 bases. CDR1 is LGHDT and CDR2 is YNNKEL in the germline V gene (reference sequence). The CDR3 sequence is 14 residues long. The V and J ends lost 2 bases and 5 bases, in that order; junction bases with no gene match: 4. CDR3 in amino acids: CASSQSTGGYGYTF. The DNA of the CDR3 is TGTGCCAGCAGCCAATCTACAGGGGGGTATGGCTACACCTTC.

This clone appeared a few times. The chain links TRBV19 to TRBJ1-2; unclear D gene. This CDR3 contains 10 residues. CDR1 and CDR2 from the germline V gene are LNHDA and SQIVND (reference sequence). V was clipped by 6 bases and J by 8 bases, with 7 bases between them. The DNA of the CDR3 is TGTGCCAGTAGATCGAACGGCTACACCTTC. As protein: CASRSNGYTF.

CDR3 bases: TGTGCCAGCAGTATAGAGGCCTCCTACAATGAGCAGTTCTTC. Translated: CASSIEASYNEQFF. J is TRBJ2-1 and V is TRBV9; unclear D gene. Germline lookup yields CDR1 SGDLS and CDR2 YYNGEE. The CDR3 length is 14 residues. The ends were cut back, 5 bases at V and 0 bases at J, with 9 bases in the middle.

The V gene is TRBV7-9, the J gene TRBJ1-4; no clear D. Trimming removed 5 bases at V and 3 bases at J, with 16 bases between. The CDR3 runs to 16 residues. Per the germline V gene, CDR1 is SEHNR and CDR2 is FQNEAQ (reference sequence). CDR3 region: CASSPTGWLANEKLFF. As DNA, the CDR3 is TGTGCCAGCAGCCCGACGGGTTGGTTGGCTAATGAAAAACTGTTTTTT.

The CDR3 protein is CASSPTSSDTDTQYF. CDR3 coding DNA: TGTGCCAGCAGTCCCACCTCCTCAGACACAGATACGCAGTATTTT. The rearrangement uses TRBV6-5 and TRBJ2-3; D uncertain. Germline loops: CDR1 MNHEY, CDR2 SVGAGI. CDR3 size: 15 residues. Trimming pared 5 bases from V and 2 bases from J, leaving 14 bases between.

The V and J genes are TRBV7-9 and TRBJ2-7; 14 nucleotides line up with TRBD2. CDR3 length: 18 residues. Looked up from germline, CDR1 is SEHNR and CDR2 is FQNEAQ (reference sequence). V dropped 5 bases and J dropped 1; count of bases not matched to a gene: 10. CDR3 DNA: TGTGCCAGCAGCGCAGACGGACTAGCGGGAGGAGGGTCCTACGAGCAGTACGTC. Translating it yields CASSADGLAGGGSYEQYV.

The rearrangement uses TRBV30 and TRBJ2-7; D gene ambiguous. The V and J ends lost 4 bases and 2 bases respectively, with 9 bases between them. The CDR3 totals 12 residues. Germline loops: CDR1 GTSNPN, CDR2 SVGIG (reference sequence). The CDR3 nucleotides are TGTGCCTGGATCGGCCTACCCTACGAGCAGTACGTC. Protein product: CAWIGLPYEQYV.

This sequence joins TRBV7-2 and TRBJ1-1, with unresolved D. This CDR3 is built from 13 residues. Germline V CDR1 and CDR2: SGHTA, FQGNSA. Trimming shortened V by 2 bases and J by 5 bases, and 9 bases separated the two germline ends. The CDR3: CASSLIGETEAFF. In DNA form, the CDR3 reads TGTGCCAGCAGCTTAATCGGGGAGACTGAAGCTTTCTTT.

The CDR3 coding sequence is TGTGCCAGCAGTTACGACGGGGGCACTGAAGCTTTCTTT. Amino acids: CASSYDGGTEAFF. The chain recombines TRBV6-5 with TRBJ1-1, with D tentatively TRBD1 (5 bases). Germline V gene data show CDR1 as MNHEY and CDR2 as SVGAGI. V shed 2 bases and J shed 4 bases, with 8 bases lying between them. The CDR3 is made up of 13 amino acids.

The V and J genes are TRBV28 and TRBJ2-2; D not resolved. V was clipped by 6 bases and J by 4 bases, with 3 bases between them. The germline gives CDR1 MDHEN, CDR2 SYDVKM. The CDR3 has 11 residues. The CDR3 nucleotides are TGTGCCAGCAGGTCCACCGGGGAGCTGTTTTTT. Its protein is CASRSTGELFF.

This sequence joins TRBV12-3 or TRBV12-4 and TRBJ1-2, with 7 bases fitting TRBD1. There are 13 residues in the CDR3. Trimming cost V 4 bases and J 8 bases; bases outside gene matches: 7. CDR3 protein: CASSSIRGSGYTF. CDR3 in DNA: TGTGCCAGCAGTTCCATCAGGGGGTCCGGCTACACCTTC.

The gene calls are TRBV29-1 and TRBJ2-3, with D perhaps matching TRBD1 (5 bases). The germline CDR1 and CDR2 sequences are SQVTM and ANQGSEA. Trimming removed 3 bases at V and 0 bases at J, with 13 bases between. The CDR3 runs to 15 residues. Written as DNA, the CDR3 is TGCAGCGTTGAGTTTGTAGACAGTAGCACAGATACGCAGTATTTT. Its translation: CSVEFVDSSTDTQYF.

The chain joins TRBV9 to TRBJ1-2, with no clear D. This CDR3 is built from 14 residues. Germline values: CDR1 SGDLS, CDR2 YYNGEE. V lost 0 bases and J lost 5, with 11 bases in between. In DNA form, the CDR3 reads TGTGCCAGCAGCGTAGAGGTGACCAGTTATGGCTACACCTTC. As protein: CASSVEVTSYGYTF.

The rearrangement joins TRBV6-5 to TRBJ1-6, with TRBD1 matching over 7 bases. This CDR3 is 15 amino acids long. J gave up 13 bases and V 7 bases, and 16 bases lay outside the gene matches. CDR1 is MNHEY, CDR2 SVGAGI, per germline. This CDR3 is CASKYYGRGISPLHF. For the CDR3, the DNA is TGTGCCAGCAAATACTACGGCAGGGGGATTTCCCCCCTCCACTTT.